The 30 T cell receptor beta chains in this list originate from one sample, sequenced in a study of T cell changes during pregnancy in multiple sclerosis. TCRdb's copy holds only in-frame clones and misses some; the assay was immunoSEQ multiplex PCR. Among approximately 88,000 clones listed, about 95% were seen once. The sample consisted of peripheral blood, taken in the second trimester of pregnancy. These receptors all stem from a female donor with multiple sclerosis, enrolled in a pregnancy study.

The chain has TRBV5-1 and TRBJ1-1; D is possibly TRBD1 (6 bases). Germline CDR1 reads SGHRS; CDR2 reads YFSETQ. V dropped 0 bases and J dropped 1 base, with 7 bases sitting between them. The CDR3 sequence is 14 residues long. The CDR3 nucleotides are TGCGCCAGCAGCTTGGGGGGGCAGAACACTGAAGCTTTCTTT. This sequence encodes CASSLGGQNTEAFF.

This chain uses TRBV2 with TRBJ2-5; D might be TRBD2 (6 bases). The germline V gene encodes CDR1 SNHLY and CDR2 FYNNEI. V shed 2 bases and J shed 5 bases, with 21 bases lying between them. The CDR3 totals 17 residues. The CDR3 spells CASSEPRRGGEGETQYF. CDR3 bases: TGTGCCAGCAGTGAACCTAGGCGGGGCGGCGAGGGGGAGACCCAGTACTTC.

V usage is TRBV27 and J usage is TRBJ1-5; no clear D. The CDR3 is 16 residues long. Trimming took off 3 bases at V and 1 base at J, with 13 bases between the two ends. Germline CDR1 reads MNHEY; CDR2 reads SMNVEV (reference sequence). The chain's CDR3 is CASSFFSGMSNQPQHF. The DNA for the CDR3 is TGTGCCAGCAGTTTTTTTTCGGGTATGAGCAATCAGCCCCAGCATTTT.

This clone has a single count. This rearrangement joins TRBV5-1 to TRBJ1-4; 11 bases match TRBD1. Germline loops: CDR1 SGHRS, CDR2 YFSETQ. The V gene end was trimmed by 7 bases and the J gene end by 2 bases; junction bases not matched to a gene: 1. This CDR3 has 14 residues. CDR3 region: CASGTGGTNEKLFF. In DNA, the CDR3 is TGCGCCAGCGGGACAGGGGGGACTAATGAAAAACTGTTTTTT.

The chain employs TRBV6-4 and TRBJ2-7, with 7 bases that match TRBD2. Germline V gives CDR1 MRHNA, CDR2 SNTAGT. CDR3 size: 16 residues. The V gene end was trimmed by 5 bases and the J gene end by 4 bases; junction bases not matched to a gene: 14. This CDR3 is CASSHHHWREQYEQYF. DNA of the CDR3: TGTGCCAGCAGTCACCACCATTGGCGGGAGCAGTACGAGCAGTACTTC.

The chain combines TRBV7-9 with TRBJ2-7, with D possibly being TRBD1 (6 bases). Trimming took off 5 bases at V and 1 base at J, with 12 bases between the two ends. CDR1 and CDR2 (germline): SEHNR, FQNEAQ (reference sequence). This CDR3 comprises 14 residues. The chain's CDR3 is CASSQGMISYEQYF. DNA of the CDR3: TGTGCCAGCAGCCAGGGGATGATATCCTACGAGCAGTACTTC.

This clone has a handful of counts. CDR3 DNA sequence: TGTGCCAGCAGCTTAGCGCAGGCTAGCGGCACAGATACGCAGTATTTT. It is translated as CASSLAQASGTDTQYF. The chain combines TRBV7-2 with TRBJ2-3; a possible D gene is TRBD2 (6 bases). V lost 0 bases and J 1 base, leaving 11 bases between the germline ends. This CDR3 spans 16 amino acids. The germline V gene encodes CDR1 SGHTA and CDR2 FQGNSA.

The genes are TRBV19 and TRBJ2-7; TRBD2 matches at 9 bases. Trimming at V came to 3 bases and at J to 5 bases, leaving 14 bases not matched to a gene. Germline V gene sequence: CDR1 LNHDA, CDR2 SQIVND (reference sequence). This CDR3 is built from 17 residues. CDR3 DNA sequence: TGTGCCAGTAGTATTGGCTTCGGCGGGAGGGGATGGCACGAGCAGTACTTC. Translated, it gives CASSIGFGGRGWHEQYF.

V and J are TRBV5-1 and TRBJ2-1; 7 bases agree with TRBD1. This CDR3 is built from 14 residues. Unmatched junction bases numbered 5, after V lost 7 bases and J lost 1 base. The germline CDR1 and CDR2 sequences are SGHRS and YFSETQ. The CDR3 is CASWPGQSYNEQFF. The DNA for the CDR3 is TGCGCCAGCTGGCCGGGACAGTCCTACAATGAGCAGTTCTTC.

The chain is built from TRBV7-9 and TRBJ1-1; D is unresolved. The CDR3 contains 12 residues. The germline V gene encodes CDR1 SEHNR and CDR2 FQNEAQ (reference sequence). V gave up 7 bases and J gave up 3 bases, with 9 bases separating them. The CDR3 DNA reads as TGTGCCAGCACACCTACGCACACTGAAGCTTTCTTT. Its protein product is CASTPTHTEAFF.

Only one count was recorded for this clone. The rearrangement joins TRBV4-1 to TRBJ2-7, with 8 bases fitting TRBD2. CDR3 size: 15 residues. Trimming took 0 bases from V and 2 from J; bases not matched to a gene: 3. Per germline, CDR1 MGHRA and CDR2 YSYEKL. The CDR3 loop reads CASSQDTGGPYEQYF. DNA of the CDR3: TGCGCCAGCAGCCAAGATACGGGAGGGCCCTACGAGCAGTACTTC.

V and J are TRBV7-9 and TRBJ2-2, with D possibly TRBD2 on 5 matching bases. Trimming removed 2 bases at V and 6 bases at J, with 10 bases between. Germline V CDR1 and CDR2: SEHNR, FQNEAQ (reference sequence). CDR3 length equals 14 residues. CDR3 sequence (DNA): TGTGCCAGCAGCTTACGGGGAGTCGCCGGGGAGCTGTTTTTT. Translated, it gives CASSLRGVAGELFF.

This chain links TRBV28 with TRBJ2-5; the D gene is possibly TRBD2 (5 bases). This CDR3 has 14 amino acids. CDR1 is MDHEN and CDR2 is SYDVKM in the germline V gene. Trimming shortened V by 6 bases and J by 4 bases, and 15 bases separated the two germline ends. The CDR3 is CASSNGLESETQYF. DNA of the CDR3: TGTGCCAGCAGCAACGGACTCGAGTCAGAGACCCAGTACTTC. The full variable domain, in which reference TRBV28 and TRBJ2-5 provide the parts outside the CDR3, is DVKVTQSSRYLVKRTGEKVFLECVQDMDHENMFWYRQDPGLGLRLIYFSYDVKMKEKGDIPEGYSVSREKKERFSLILESASTNQTSMYLCASSNGLESETQYFGPGTRLLVL.

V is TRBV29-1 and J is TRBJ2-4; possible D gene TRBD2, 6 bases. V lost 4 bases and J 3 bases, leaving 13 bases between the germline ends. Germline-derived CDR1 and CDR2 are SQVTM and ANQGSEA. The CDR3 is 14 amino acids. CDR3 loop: CSVGRDGGKNIQYF. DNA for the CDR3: TGCAGCGTTGGGAGGGACGGGGGCAAAAACATTCAGTACTTC.

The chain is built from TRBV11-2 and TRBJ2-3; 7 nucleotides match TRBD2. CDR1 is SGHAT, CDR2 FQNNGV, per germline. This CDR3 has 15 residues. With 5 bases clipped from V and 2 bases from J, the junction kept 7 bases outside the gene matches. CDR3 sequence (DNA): TGTGCCAGCAGCCCACTAGCGAAGCCCACAGATACGCAGTATTTT. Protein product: CASSPLAKPTDTQYF.

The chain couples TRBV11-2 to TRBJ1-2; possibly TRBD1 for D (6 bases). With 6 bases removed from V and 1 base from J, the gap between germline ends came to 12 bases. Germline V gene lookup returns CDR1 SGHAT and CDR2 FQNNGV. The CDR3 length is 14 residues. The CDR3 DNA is TGTGCCAGCAGTCAACCGGGACATAACTATGGCTACACCTTC. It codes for CASSQPGHNYGYTF.

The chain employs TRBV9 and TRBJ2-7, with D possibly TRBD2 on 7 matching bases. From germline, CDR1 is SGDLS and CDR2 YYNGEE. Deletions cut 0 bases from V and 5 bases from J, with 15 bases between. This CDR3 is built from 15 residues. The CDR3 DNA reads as TGTGCCAGCAGCGTAGGGGGCAGAGGGGGGGACGAGCAGTACTTC. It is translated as CASSVGGRGGDEQYF. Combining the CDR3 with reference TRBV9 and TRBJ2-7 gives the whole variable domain DSGVTQTPKHLITATGQRVTLRCSPRSGDLSVYWYQQSLDQGLQFLIQYYNGEERAKGNILERFSAQQFPDLHSELNLSSLELGDSALYFCASSVGGRGGDEQYFGPGTRLTVT.

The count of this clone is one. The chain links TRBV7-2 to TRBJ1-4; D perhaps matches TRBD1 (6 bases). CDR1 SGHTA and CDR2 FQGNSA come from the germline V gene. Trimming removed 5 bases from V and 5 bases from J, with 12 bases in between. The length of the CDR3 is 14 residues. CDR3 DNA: TGTGCCAGCAGCCATGGGACACGAAATGAAAAACTGTTTTTT. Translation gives CASSHGTRNEKLFF.

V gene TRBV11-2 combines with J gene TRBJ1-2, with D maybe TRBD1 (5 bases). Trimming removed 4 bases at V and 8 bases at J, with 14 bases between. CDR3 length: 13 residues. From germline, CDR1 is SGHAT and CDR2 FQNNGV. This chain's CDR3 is CASSSPTGDGYTF. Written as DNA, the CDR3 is TGTGCCAGCAGCTCCCCCACGGGGGACGGCTACACCTTC. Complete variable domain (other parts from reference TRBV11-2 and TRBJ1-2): EAGVAQSPRYKIIEKRQSVAFWCNPISGHATLYWYQQILGQGPKLLIQFQNNGVVDDSQLPKDRFSAERLKGVDSTLKIQPAKLEDSAVYLCASSSPTGDGYTFGSGTRLTVV.

The CDR3: CASSLFSSESDTQYF. CDR3 coding DNA: TGTGCCAGCAGCTTATTTTCTAGCGAGTCAGATACGCAGTATTTT. V and J are TRBV7-9 and TRBJ2-3; TRBD2 is a possible D gene (6 bases). Germline CDR1 is SEHNR and CDR2 is FQNEAQ (reference sequence). This CDR3 region has 15 residues. Between the trimmed V and J ends, which lost 2 bases and 4 bases, there was a span of 13 bases.

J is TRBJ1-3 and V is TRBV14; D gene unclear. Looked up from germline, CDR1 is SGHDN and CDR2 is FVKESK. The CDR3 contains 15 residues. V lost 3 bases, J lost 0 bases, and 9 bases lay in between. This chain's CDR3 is CASSHVRSSGNTIYF. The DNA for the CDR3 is TGTGCCAGCAGCCATGTTAGAAGCTCTGGAAACACCATATATTTT.

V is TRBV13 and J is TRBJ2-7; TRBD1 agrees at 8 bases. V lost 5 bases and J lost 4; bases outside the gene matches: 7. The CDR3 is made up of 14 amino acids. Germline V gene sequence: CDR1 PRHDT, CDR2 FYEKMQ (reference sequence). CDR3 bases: TGTGCCAGCAGCGCCGGACAGGGTACATACGAGCAGTACTTC. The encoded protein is CASSAGQGTYEQYF.

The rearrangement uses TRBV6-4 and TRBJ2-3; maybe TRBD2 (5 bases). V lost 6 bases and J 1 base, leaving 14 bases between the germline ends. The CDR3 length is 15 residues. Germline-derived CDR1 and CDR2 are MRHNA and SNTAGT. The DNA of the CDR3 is TGTGCCAGCAGCCTTACTAGTGGGGGCACAGATACGCAGTATTTT. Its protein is CASSLTSGGTDTQYF.

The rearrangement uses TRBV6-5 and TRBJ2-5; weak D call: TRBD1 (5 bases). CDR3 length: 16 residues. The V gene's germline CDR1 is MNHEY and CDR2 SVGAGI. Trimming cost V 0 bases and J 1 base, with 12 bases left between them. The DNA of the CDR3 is TGTGCCAGCAGTTACTCCGACAGTCGGCGCCAAGAGACCCAGTACTTC. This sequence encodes CASSYSDSRRQETQYF.

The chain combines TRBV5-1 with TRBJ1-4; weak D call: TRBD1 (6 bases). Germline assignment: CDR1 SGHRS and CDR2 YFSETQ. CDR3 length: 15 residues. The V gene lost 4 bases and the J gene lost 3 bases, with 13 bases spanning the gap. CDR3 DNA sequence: TGCGCCAGCAGCCTGCTAGGACAGCCTAATGAAAAACTGTTTTTT. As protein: CASSLLGQPNEKLFF.

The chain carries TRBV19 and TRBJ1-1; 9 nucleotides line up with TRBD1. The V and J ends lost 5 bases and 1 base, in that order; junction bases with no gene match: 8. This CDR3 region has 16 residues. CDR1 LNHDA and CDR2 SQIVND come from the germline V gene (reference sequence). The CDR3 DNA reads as TGTGCCAGTAGTTTGTTACCGGGACAGGGGAACACTGAAGCTTTCTTT. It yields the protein CASSLLPGQGNTEAFF.

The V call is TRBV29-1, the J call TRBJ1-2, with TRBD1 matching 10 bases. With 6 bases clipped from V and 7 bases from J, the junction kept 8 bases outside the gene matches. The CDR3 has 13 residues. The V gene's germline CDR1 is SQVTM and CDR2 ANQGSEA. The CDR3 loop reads CSVGGDRGGGYTF. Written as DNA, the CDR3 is TGCAGCGTCGGAGGGGACAGGGGTGGTGGCTACACCTTC. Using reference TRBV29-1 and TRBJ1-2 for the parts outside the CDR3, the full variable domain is SAVISQKPSRDICQRGTSLTIQCQVDSQVTMMFWYRQQPGQSLTLIATANQGSEATYESGFVIDKFPISRPNLTFSTLTVSNMSPEDSSIYLCSVGGDRGGGYTFGSGTRLTVV.

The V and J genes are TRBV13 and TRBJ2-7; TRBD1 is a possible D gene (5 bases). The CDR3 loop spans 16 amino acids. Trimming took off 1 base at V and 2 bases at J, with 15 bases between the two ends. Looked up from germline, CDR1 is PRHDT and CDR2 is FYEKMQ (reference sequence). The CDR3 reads CASSLVWTRNTYEQYF. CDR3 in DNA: TGTGCCAGCAGCTTAGTTTGGACAAGGAACACCTACGAGCAGTACTTC.

For the CDR3, the DNA is TGTGCCAGCAGCCAAGTCTCGAGAGGCTATGGCTACACCTTC. Translated, it gives CASSQVSRGYGYTF. The chain recombines TRBV14 with TRBJ1-2; no clear D gene. V was cut by 1 base and J by 4 bases, with 10 bases left in between. Germline-derived CDR1 and CDR2 are SGHDN and FVKESK. The CDR3 consists of 14 residues.

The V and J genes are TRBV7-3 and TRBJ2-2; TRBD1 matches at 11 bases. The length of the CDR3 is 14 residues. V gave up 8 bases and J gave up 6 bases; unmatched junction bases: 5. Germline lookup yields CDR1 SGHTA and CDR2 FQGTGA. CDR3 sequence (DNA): TGTGCCAGCCTCCGGGACAGGGGGGCCGGGGAGCTGTTTTTT. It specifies CASLRDRGAGELFF.